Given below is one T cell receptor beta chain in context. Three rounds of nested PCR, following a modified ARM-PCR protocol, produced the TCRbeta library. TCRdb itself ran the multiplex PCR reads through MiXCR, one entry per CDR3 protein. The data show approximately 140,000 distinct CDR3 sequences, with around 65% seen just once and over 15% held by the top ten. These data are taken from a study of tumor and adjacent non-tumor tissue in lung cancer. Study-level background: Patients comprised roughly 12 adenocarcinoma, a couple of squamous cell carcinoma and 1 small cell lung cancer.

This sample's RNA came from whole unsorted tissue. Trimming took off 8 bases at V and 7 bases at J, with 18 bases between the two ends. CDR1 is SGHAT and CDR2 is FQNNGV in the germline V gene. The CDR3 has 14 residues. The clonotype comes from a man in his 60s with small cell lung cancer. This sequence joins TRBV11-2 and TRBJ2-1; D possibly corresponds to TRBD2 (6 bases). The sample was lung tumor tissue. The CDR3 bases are TGTGCCAGCCAGAAGCGGCGGGACGATAATGAGCAGTTCTTC. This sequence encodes CASQKRRDDNEQFF.